Included here is one TCR beta chain sequence, with context. The source of the sample is a study of blood T cell repertoires in COVID-19. The germline gives CDR1 SGHNT, CDR2 YENEEA. V trimming: 5 bases; J trimming: 4 bases; junction bases outside the gene matches: 7. CDR3 size: 15 residues. Assay: immunoSEQ multiplex PCR; the TCRdb copy retains only in-frame clones and omits some. The table records 44,000 or so clones, 65% to 85% of them present only once. This sequence was found in an elderly man in a cohort sampled during active COVID-19. V usage is TRBV11-3 and J usage is TRBJ2-1, with TRBD1 matching over 8 bases. The specimen sequenced was peripheral blood. CDR3 DNA sequence: TGTGCCAGCAGCCCCGGCCAGGGGGCGTACAATGAGCAGTTCTTC. Translating it yields CASSPGQGAYNEQFF. Looking up the rest from reference TRBV11-3 and TRBJ2-1 gives the full variable domain: EAGVVQSPRYKIIEKKQPVAFWCNPISGHNTLYWYLQNLGQGPELLIRYENEEAVDDSQLPKDRFSAERLKGVDSTLKIQPAELGDSAVYLCASSPGQGAYNEQFFGPGTRLTVL.